The T cell receptor (beta chain) under discussion was sequenced for a study of T cell repertoires in cytomegalovirus infection. Study results and caveats: Cumulative public TCR beta family frequency identified CMV carriers with the relevant HLA.

TCRdb reanalysed the reads using MiXCR and keeps one entry per CDR3 protein. The table includes approximately 250,000 distinct CDR3 sequences, 9% to 15% detected once. Germline CDR1 and CDR2: SQVTM and ANQGSEA. The CDR3 sequence is 13 residues long. V was clipped by 4 bases and J by 7 bases; unmatched bases: 8. Concerning this clonotype itself: Its specificity is not known.

The chain has TRBV29-1 and TRBJ2-7, with 9 positions matching TRBD2. The clonotype was recovered from a human donor in good health (CMV status not recorded). Some clones in this sample may be carry-over from other donors' samples. Specimen: PBMCs. In DNA form, the CDR3 reads TGCAGCGTTGGGGGGCTAGCGGGAAATGAGCAGTACTTC. Protein product: CSVGGLAGNEQYF.